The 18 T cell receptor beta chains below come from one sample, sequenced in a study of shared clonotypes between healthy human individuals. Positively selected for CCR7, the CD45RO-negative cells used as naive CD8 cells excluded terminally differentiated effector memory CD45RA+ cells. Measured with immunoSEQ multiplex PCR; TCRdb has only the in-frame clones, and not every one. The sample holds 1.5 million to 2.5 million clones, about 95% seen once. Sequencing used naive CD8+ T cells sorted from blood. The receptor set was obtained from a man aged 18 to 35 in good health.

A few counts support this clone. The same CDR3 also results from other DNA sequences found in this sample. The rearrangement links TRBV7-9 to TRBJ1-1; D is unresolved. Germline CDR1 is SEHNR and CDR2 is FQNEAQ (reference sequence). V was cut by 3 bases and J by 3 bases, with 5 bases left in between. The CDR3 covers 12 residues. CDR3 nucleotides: TGTGCCAGCAGCTTTGGTGACACTGAAGCTTTCTTT. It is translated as CASSFGDTEAFF. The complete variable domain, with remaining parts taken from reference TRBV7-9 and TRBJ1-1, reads DTGVSQNPRHKITKRGQNVTFRCDPISEHNRLYWYRQTLGQGPEFLTYFQNEAQLEKSRLLSDRFSAERPKGSFSTLEIQRTEQGDSAMYLCASSFGDTEAFFGQGTRLTVV.

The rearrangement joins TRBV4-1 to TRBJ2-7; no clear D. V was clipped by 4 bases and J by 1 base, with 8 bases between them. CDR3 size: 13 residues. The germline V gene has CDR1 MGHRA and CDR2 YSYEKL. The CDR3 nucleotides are TGCGCCAGCAGCCGGGCGGAATCCTACGAGCAGTACTTC. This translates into CASSRAESYEQYF.

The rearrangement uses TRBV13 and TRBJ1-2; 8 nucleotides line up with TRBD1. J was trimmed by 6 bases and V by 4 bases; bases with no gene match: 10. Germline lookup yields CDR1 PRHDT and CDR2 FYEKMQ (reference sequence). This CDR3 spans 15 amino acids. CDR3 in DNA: TGTGCCAGCAGCTACTGGGACAGGAGCTCTGATGGCTACACCTTC. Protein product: CASSYWDRSSDGYTF.

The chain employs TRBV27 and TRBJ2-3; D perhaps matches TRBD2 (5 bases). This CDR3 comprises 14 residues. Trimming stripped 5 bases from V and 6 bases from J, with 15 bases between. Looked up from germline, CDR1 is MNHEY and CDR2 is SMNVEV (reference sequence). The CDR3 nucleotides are TGTGCCAGCAGTAAGGGAGTTGGACGGGATACGCAGTATTTT. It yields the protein CASSKGVGRDTQYF.

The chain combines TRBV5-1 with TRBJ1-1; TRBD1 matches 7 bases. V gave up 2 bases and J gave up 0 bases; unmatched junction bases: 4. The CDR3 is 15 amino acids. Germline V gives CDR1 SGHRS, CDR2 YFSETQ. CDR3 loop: CASSFTGDMNTEAFF. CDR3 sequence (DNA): TGCGCCAGCAGCTTCACAGGGGACATGAACACTGAAGCTTTCTTT.

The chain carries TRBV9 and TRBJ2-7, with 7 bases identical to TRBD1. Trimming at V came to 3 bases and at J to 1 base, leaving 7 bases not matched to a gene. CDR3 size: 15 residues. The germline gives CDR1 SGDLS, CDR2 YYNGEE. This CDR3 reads CASSAGQAPSYEQYF. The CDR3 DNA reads TGTGCCAGCAGCGCTGGACAGGCCCCTTCCTACGAGCAGTACTTC. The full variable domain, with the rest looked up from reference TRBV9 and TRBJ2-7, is DSGVTQTPKHLITATGQRVTLRCSPRSGDLSVYWYQQSLDQGLQFLIQYYNGEERAKGNILERFSAQQFPDLHSELNLSSLELGDSALYFCASSAGQAPSYEQYFGPGTRLTVT.

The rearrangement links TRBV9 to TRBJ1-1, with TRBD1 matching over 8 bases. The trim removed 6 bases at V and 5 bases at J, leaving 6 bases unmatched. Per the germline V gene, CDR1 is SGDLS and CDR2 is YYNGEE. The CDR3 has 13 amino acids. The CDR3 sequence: CASTTGGGTEAFF. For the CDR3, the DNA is TGTGCCAGCACCACAGGGGGTGGGACTGAAGCTTTCTTT.

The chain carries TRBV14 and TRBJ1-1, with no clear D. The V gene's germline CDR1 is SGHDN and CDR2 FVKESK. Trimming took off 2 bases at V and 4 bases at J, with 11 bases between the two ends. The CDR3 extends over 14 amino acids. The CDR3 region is CASSQQDLGTEAFF. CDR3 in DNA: TGTGCCAGCAGCCAACAGGATTTGGGCACTGAAGCTTTCTTT.

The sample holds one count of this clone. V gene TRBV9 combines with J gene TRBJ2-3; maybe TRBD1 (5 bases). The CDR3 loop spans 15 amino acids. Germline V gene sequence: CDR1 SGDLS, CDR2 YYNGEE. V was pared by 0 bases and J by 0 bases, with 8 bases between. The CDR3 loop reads CASSVVDSSTDTQYF. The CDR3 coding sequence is TGTGCCAGCAGCGTAGTCGACAGTAGCACAGATACGCAGTATTTT.

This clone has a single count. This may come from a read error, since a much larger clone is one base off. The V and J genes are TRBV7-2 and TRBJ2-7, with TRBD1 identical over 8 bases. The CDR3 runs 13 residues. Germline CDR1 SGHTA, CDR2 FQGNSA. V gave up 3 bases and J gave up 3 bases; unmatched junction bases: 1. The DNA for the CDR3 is TGTGCCAGCAGCTTGGGACAGGTCTACGAGCAGTACTTC. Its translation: CASSLGQVYEQYF.

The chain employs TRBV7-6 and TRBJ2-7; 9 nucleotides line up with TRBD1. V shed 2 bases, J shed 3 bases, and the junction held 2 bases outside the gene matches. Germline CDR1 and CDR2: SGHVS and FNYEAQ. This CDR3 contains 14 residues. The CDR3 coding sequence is TGTGCCAGCAGCTTAAGACAGGGGGGCTACGAGCAGTACTTC. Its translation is CASSLRQGGYEQYF.

The CDR3 reads CASSDGTVTDTQYF. DNA of the CDR3: TGTGCCAGCAGCGATGGGACCGTCACAGATACGCAGTATTTT. V is TRBV9 and J is TRBJ2-3; D tentatively fits TRBD1 or TRBD2 (5 bases each). CDR1 is SGDLS and CDR2 is YYNGEE in the germline V gene. This CDR3 region has 14 residues. V lost 3 bases and J 2 bases, leaving 10 bases between the germline ends. Variable domain in full (rest from reference TRBV9 and TRBJ2-3): DSGVTQTPKHLITATGQRVTLRCSPRSGDLSVYWYQQSLDQGLQFLIQYYNGEERAKGNILERFSAQQFPDLHSELNLSSLELGDSALYFCASSDGTVTDTQYFGPGTRLTVL.

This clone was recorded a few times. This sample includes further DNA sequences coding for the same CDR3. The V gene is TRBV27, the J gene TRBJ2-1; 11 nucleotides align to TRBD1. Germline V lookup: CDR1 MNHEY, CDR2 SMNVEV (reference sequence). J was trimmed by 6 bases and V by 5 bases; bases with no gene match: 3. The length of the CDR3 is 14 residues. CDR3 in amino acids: CASSPGTGGNEQFF. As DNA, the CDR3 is TGTGCCAGCAGTCCGGGGACAGGGGGCAATGAGCAGTTCTTC.

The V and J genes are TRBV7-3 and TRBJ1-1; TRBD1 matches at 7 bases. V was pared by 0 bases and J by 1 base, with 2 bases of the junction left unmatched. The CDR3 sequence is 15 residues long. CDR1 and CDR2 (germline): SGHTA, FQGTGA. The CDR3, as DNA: TGTGCCAGCAGCTTAACCGGACAGGCGAACACTGAAGCTTTCTTT. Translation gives CASSLTGQANTEAFF. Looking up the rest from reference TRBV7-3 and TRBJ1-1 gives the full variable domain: GAGVSQTPSNKVTEKGKYVELRCDPISGHTALYWYRQSLGQGPEFLIYFQGTGAADDSGLPNDRFFAVRPEGSVSTLKIQRTERGDSAVYLCASSLTGQANTEAFFGQGTRLTVV.

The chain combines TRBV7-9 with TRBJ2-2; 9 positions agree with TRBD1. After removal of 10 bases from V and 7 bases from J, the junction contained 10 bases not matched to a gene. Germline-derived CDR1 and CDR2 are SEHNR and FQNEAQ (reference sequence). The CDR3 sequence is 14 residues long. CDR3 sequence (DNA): TGTGCCAAAGATTCAACAGGGGGCTTCGGGGAGCTGTTTTTT. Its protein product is CAKDSTGGFGELFF.

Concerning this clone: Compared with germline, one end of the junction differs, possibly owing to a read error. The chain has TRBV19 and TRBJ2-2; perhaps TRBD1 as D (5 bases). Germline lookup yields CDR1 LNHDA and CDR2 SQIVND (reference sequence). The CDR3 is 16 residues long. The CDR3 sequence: CASRIGQGPGTGELFF. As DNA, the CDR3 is TGTGCCAGTAGGATAGGTCAGGGTCCGGGCACCGGGGAGCTGTTTTTT. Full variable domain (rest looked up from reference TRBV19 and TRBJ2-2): DGGITQSPKYLFRKEGQNVTLSCEQNLNHDAMYWYRQDPGQGLRLIYYSQIVNDFQKGDIAEGYSVSREKKESFPLTVTSAQKNPTAFYLCASRIGQGPGTGELFFGEGSRLTVL.

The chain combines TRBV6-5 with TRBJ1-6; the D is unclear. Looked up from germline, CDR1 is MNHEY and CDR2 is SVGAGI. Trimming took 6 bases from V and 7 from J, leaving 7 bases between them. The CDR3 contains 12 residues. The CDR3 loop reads CASRSMNSPLHF. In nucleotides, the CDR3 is TGTGCCAGCAGAAGCATGAATTCACCCCTCCACTTT.

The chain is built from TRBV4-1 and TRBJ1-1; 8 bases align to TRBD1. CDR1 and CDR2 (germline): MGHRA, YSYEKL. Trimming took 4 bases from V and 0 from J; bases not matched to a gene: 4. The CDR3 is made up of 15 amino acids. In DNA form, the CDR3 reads TGCGCCAGCAGCCGGACAGGGACGCTGAACACTGAAGCTTTCTTT. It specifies CASSRTGTLNTEAFF.